This section outlines one T cell receptor beta chain sequence together with its context. The antigen is unknown. The data stem from a study of cytomegalovirus exposure and HLA in healthy donors. Overall study context: Sequencing of 150 million to 200 million T cells in an earlier analysis found some 100 million unique TCR beta sequences.

CDR1 and CDR2 (germline): SGDLS, YYNGEE. The CDR3 loop spans 15 amino acids. Trimming removed 4 bases from V and 4 bases from J, with 18 bases in between. Use of 60 Vbeta and 13 Jbeta primers characterized the PCR. TCRdb's copy holds only in-frame clones and misses some; the assay was immunoSEQ multiplex PCR. The data show 75,000 to 100,000 clones, approximately 74% seen once. General study findings and limits: Within an earlier analysis, most TCR beta V segments proved productive either about 90% or about 30% of the time. Three chains linked to CMV were shown in vitro to be specific for CMV antigens.

Sequencing used PBMCs. The gene calls are TRBV9 and TRBJ2-7; perhaps TRBD2 as D (5 bases). The source of this sequence is a male donor in good health and CMV-seronegative. The CDR3 bases are TGTGCCAGCAGCCAGACGGAGGTCAGCGTTTACGAGCAGTACTTC. This translates into CASSQTEVSVYEQYF.